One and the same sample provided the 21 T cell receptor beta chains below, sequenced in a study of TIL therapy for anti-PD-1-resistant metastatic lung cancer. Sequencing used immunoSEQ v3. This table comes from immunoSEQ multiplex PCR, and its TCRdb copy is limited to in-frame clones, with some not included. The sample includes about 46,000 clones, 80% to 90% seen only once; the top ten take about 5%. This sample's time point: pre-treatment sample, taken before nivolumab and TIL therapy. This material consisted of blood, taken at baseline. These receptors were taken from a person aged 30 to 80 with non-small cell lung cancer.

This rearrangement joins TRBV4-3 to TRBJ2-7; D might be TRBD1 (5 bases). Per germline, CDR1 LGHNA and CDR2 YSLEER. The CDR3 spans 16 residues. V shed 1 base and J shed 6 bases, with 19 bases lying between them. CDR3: CASSQGMAGQGSEQYF. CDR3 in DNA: TGCGCCAGCAGCCAAGGAATGGCAGGGCAAGGGTCCGAGCAGTACTTC.

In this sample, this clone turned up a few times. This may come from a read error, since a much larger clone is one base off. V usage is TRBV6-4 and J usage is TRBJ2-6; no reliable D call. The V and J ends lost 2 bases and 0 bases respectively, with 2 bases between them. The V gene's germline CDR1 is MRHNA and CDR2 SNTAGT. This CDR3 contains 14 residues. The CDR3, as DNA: TGTGCCAGCAGTGACACCTCTGGGGCCAACGTCCTGACTTTC. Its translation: CASSDTSGANVLTF.

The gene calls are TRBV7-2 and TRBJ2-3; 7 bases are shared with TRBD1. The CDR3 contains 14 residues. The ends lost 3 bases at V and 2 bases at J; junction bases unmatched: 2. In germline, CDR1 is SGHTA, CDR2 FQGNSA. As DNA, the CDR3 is TGTGCCAGCAGCTTCGACAGGGCCACAGATACGCAGTATTTT. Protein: CASSFDRATDTQYF. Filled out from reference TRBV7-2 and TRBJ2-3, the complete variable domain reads GAGVSQSPSNKVTEKGKDVELRCDPISGHTALYWYRQSLGQGLEFLIYFQGNSAPDKSGLPSDRFSAERTGGSVSTLTIQRTQQEDSAVYLCASSFDRATDTQYFGPGTRLTVL.

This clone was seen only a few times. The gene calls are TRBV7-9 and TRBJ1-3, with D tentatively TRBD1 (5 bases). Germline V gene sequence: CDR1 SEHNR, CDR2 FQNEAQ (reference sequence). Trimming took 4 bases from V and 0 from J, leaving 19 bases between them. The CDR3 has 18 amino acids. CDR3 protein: CASSSRGGGISSGNTIYF. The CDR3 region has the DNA TGTGCCAGCAGCTCCCGGGGGGGTGGAATTAGCTCTGGAAACACCATATATTTT.

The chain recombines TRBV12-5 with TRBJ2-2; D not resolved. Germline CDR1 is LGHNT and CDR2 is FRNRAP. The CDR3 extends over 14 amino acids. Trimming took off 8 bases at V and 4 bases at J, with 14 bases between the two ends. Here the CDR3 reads CASKAIRFTGELFF. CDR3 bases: TGTGCTAGTAAGGCTATCAGATTCACCGGGGAGCTGTTTTTT.

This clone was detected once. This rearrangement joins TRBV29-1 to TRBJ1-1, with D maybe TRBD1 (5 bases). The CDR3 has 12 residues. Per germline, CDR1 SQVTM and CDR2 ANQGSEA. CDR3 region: CNAGQSNTEAFF. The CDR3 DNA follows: TGCAACGCCGGACAATCCAACACTGAAGCTTTCTTT.

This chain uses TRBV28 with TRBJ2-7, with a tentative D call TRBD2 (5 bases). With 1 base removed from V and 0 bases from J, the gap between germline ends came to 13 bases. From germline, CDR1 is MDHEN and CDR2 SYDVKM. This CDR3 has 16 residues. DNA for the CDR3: TGTGCCAGCAGTTTATCTCCTTCGGGGAGCTCCTACGAGCAGTACTTC. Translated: CASSLSPSGSSYEQYF.

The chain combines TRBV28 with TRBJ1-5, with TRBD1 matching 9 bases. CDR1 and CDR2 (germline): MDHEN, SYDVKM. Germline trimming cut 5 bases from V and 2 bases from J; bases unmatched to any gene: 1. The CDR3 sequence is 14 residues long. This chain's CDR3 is CASSRTGGNQPQHF. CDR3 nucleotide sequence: TGTGCCAGCAGTCGGACAGGGGGCAATCAGCCCCAGCATTTT.

The CDR3 coding sequence is TGTGCCAGCAGAAACATTCCACCCCACTATGGCTACACCTTC. Protein product: CASRNIPPHYGYTF. This chain connects TRBV6-5 to TRBJ1-2; D is unclear. This CDR3 is built from 14 residues. Germline CDR1 reads MNHEY; CDR2 reads SVGAGI. V was trimmed by 6 bases and J by 3 bases, leaving 14 bases between them.

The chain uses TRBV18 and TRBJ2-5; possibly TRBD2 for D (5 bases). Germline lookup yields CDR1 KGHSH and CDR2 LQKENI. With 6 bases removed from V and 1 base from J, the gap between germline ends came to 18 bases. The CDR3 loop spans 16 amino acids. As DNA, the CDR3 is TGTGCCAGCTCCGTAACTAGTTCCTCCCGCCAAGAGACCCAGTACTTC. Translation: CASSVTSSSRQETQYF.

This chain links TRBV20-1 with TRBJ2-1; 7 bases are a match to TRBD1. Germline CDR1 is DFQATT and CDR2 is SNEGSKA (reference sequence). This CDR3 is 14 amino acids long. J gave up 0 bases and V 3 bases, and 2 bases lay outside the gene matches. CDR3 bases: TGCAGTGCTAGTGGGGACAGCTCCTACAATGAGCAGTTCTTC. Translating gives CSASGDSSYNEQFF.

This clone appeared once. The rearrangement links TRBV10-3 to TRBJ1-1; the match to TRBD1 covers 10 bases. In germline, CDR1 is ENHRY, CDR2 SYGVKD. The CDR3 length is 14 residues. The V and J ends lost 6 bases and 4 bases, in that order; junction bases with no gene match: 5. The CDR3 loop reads CAIRRQGASTEAFF. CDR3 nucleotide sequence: TGTGCCATCAGAAGACAGGGGGCCAGCACTGAAGCTTTCTTT.

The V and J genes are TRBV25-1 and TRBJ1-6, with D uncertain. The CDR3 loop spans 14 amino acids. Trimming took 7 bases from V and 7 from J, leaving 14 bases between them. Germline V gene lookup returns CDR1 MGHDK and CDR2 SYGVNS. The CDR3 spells CASTPGNKNSPLHF. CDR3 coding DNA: TGTGCCAGCACCCCCGGAAATAAGAATTCACCCCTCCACTTT.

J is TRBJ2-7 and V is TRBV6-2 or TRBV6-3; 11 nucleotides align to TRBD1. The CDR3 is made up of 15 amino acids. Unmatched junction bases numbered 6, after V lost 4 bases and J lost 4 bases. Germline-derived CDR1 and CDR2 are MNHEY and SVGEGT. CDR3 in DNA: TGTGCCAGCAGTTCCACAGGACAGGGGGCTTACGAGCAGTACTTC. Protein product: CASSSTGQGAYEQYF.

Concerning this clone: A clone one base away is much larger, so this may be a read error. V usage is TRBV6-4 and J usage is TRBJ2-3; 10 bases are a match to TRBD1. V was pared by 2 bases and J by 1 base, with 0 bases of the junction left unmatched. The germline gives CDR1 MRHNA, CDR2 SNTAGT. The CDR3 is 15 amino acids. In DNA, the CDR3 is TGTGCCAGCAGTGACGGGACAGGGGGCACAGATACGCAGTATTTT. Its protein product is CASSDGTGGTDTQYF.

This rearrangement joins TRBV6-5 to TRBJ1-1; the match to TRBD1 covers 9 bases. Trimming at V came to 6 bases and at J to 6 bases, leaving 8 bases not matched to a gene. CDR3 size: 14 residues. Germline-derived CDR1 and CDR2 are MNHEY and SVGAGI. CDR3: CASSRTGETPEAFF. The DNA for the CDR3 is TGTGCCAGCAGCCGGACAGGGGAGACCCCTGAAGCTTTCTTT.

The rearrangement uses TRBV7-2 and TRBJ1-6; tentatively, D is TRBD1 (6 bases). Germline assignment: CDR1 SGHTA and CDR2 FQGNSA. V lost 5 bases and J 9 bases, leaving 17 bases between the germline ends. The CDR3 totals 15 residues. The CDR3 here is CASSLKGQGTSPLHF. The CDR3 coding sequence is TGTGCCAGCAGCCTTAAAGGGCAGGGGACTTCACCCCTCCACTTT.

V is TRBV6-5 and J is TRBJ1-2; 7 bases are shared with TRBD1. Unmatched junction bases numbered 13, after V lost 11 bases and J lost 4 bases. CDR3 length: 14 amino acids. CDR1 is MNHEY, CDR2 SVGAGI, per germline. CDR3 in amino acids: CAEGTDTPSYGYTF. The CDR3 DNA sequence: TGTGCCGAGGGGACAGACACCCCCAGCTATGGCTACACCTTC.

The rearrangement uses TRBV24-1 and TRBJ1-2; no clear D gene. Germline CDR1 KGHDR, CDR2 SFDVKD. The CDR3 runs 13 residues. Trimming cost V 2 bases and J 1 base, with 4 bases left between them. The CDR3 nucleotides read TGTGCCACCAGTGATTGGGATAACTATGGCTACACCTTC. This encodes CATSDWDNYGYTF.

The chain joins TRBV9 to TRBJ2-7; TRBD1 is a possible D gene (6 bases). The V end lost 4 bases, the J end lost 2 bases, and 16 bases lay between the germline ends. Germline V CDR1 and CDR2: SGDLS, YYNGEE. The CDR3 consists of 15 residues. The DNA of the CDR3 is TGTGCCAGCAGCATCGAGGGGACATGGACCTACGAGCAGTACTTC. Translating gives CASSIEGTWTYEQYF.

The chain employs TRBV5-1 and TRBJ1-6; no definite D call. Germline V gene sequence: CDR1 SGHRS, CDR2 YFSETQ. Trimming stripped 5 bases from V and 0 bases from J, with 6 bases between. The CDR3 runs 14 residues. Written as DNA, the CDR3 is TGCGCCAGCAGTTGGGTCTCCTATAATTCACCCCTCCACTTT. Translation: CASSWVSYNSPLHF.